This T cell receptor beta chain stems from a study of blood T cell repertoires in COVID-19. The wider study: COVID-19 samples, acute and convalescent, were from the United States, Italy and Spain. T cells, B-cell-depleted T cells, or PBMCs provided the cDNA or gDNA that served as material.

TCRdb keeps only in-frame clones here, not all; method: immunoSEQ multiplex PCR. The top ten hold approximately 2.9% of the sample, which has 200,000 to 250,000 clones, around nine tenths seen once. CDR3 size: 11 residues. The V gene's germline CDR1 is MDHEN and CDR2 SYDVKM. V lost 2 bases, J lost 10 bases, and 6 bases lay in between. The sequencing input was peripheral blood. This TCR derives from a man between 60 and 75 years old with acute or convalescent COVID-19. J is TRBJ2-1 and V is TRBV28; D remains ambiguous. CDR3 DNA: TGTGCCAGCAGTTTAGTCCGGGAGCAGTTCTTC. Encoded protein: CASSLVREQFF.